The 19 T cell receptor beta chains in this list originate from one sample, sequenced in a study of identical twins. Each CDR3 protein is one row after TCRdb ran MiXCR on the 5' RACE reads. The sample shows 200,000 to 300,000 distinct CDR3 sequences, roughly 12% of them seen only once. These data were also filed under a second study, of yellow fever vaccine responses in identical twins.

The source material was memory (CD45RO+) T cells sorted from blood. The receptor source for this set is a woman between 18 and 30 years old in good health.

This clonotype has just a few counts. This sequence joins TRBV9 and TRBJ1-2, with D uncertain. The CDR3 runs to 15 residues. Trimming removed 0 bases at V and 2 bases at J, with 11 bases between. Germline CDR1 SGDLS, CDR2 YYNGEE. Here the CDR3 reads CASSVDLGSNYGYTF. CDR3 in DNA: TGTGCCAGCAGCGTAGATCTGGGTTCAAACTATGGCTACACCTTC.

The V gene is TRBV5-1, the J gene TRBJ2-5, with 12 bases lining up with TRBD1. The junction had 5 bases not matched to a gene; V was cut back by 4 bases and J by 4 bases. There are 15 residues in the CDR3. Germline CDR1 is SGHRS and CDR2 is YFSETQ. This CDR3 is CASSGTGGAGETQYF. The DNA of the CDR3 is TGCGCCAGCAGCGGGACAGGGGGCGCGGGAGAGACCCAGTACTTC.

This sequence joins TRBV12-3 or TRBV12-4 and TRBJ1-1; a weak D match, TRBD1 (5 bases). This CDR3 region has 12 residues. V lost 6 bases to trimming and J lost 13 bases, with 18 bases between them. The CDR3, as DNA: TGTGCCAGCAGCACCAAGGGCCAGGGTGGTTTCTTT. It codes for CASSTKGQGGFF.

In its sample, this clonotype was seen a few times. V and J are TRBV10-3 and TRBJ2-3; possibly TRBD2 for D (6 bases). V gave up 0 bases and J gave up 2 bases, with 18 bases separating them. The CDR3 covers 18 residues. Germline values: CDR1 ENHRY, CDR2 SYGVKD. The CDR3 loop reads CAISESIQLGGITDTQYF. Written as DNA, the CDR3 is TGTGCCATCAGTGAGTCGATTCAACTTGGGGGGATCACAGATACGCAGTATTTT.

This clonotype came up many times. The genes are TRBV12-3 or TRBV12-4 and TRBJ2-1; either TRBD1 or TRBD2 may fit D (5 bases each). The CDR3 totals 15 residues. Between the trimmed V and J ends, which lost 6 bases and 6 bases, there was a span of 18 bases. The CDR3 DNA reads TGTGCCAGCAGCCGAGGGGTGTTGGGGTCCAATGAGCAGTTCTTC. This gives the protein CASSRGVLGSNEQFF.

This clonotype was detected only a few times. The chain is built from TRBV11-2 and TRBJ2-3, with 9 positions matching TRBD1. The CDR3 runs to 17 residues. After removal of 1 base from V and 4 bases from J, the junction contained 9 bases not matched to a gene. Germline assignment: CDR1 SGHAT and CDR2 FQNNGV. For the CDR3, the DNA is TGTGCCAGCAGCTTAGCCGGGACAGGGATTGTGGCAGATACGCAGTATTTT. Translating gives CASSLAGTGIVADTQYF. The variable domain in full, with the rest retrieved from reference TRBV11-2 and TRBJ2-3, is EAGVAQSPRYKIIEKRQSVAFWCNPISGHATLYWYQQILGQGPKLLIQFQNNGVVDDSQLPKDRFSAERLKGVDSTLKIQPAKLEDSAVYLCASSLAGTGIVADTQYFGPGTRLTVL.

The chain carries TRBV20-1 and TRBJ1-4; D possibly corresponds to TRBD1 (5 bases). This CDR3 region has 14 residues. V lost 6 bases, J lost 7 bases, and 18 bases lay in between. CDR1 is DFQATT, CDR2 SNEGSKA, per germline (reference sequence). CDR3 residues: CSAEYGGVGEKLFF. In nucleotides, the CDR3 is TGCAGTGCGGAATACGGGGGTGTCGGTGAAAAACTGTTTTTT.

This clonotype was seen a few times. The rearrangement links TRBV5-6 to TRBJ2-1, with D perhaps matching TRBD1 or TRBD2 (5 bases each). This CDR3 comprises 18 residues. Trimming took off 4 bases at V and 0 bases at J, with 20 bases between the two ends. Germline-derived CDR1 and CDR2 are SGHDT and YYEEEE. The CDR3 is CASSEGPGATYSYNEQFF. The CDR3 DNA reads as TGTGCCAGCAGCGAAGGACCCGGGGCCACCTACTCCTACAATGAGCAGTTCTTC.

This chain uses TRBV6-2 or TRBV6-3 with TRBJ2-7; D is undetermined. The V gene lost 6 bases and the J gene lost 3 bases, with 9 bases spanning the gap. The CDR3 is made up of 12 amino acids. The V gene's germline CDR1 is MNHEY and CDR2 SVGEGT. In DNA, the CDR3 is TGTGCCAGCAGCAACAGCCACTACGAGCAGTACTTC. Translating it yields CASSNSHYEQYF.

The table lists this clonotype with a few counts. The V and J genes are TRBV4-1 and TRBJ2-3; 7 bases are shared with TRBD2. The germline V gene encodes CDR1 MGHRA and CDR2 YSYEKL. After removal of 1 base from V and 1 base from J, the junction contained 5 bases not matched to a gene. The CDR3 consists of 16 residues. In DNA, the CDR3 is TGCGCCAGCAGCCAAGTCGAGCTAGCGGGCACAGATACGCAGTATTTT. Residues: CASSQVELAGTDTQYF.

In its sample, this clonotype was seen many times. This chain links TRBV20-1 with TRBJ2-5; 7 bases line up with TRBD2. The germline V gene encodes CDR1 DFQATT and CDR2 SNEGSKA (reference sequence). This CDR3 is built from 15 residues. Losses at the gene ends were 8 bases for V and 2 bases for J; bases not matched to a gene: 14. CDR3 coding DNA: TGCAGTTCCACATGGGGCAGCGGGGTTCAAGAGACCCAGTACTTC. It is translated as CSSTWGSGVQETQYF.

This clonotype occurred a few times. The chain joins TRBV20-1 to TRBJ1-6; D may be TRBD1 (5 bases). Germline loops: CDR1 DFQATT, CDR2 SNEGSKA (reference sequence). Trimming removed 4 bases from V and 7 bases from J, with 11 bases in between. The CDR3 length is 13 residues. In nucleotides, the CDR3 is TGCAGTGCTACACCGGGACCGAATTCACCCCTCCACTTT. It translates to CSATPGPNSPLHF.

The chain employs TRBV6-1 and TRBJ1-1; D ambiguous. Trimming removed 6 bases from V and 0 bases from J, with 8 bases in between. Germline CDR1 is MNHNS and CDR2 is SASEGT. The CDR3 extends over 13 amino acids. The CDR3 DNA sequence: TGTGCCAGCAGAGGTAACATGAACACTGAAGCTTTCTTT. Translation gives CASRGNMNTEAFF.

About this clonotype itself: A much larger clone differs from this one at a single base, so this may be a read error. The CDR3: CASSQGGTSGGQETQHF. The DNA of the CDR3 is TGTGCCAGCAGCCAAGGGGGAACTAGCGGGGGCCAAGAGACCCAGCACTTC. This chain joins TRBV4-2 and TRBJ2-5, with 11 nucleotides matching TRBD2. The CDR3 contains 17 residues. Germline CDR1 LGHNA, CDR2 YNFKEQ.

J is TRBJ2-7 and V is TRBV20-1; D gene uncertain. Germline lookup yields CDR1 DFQATT and CDR2 SNEGSKA (reference sequence). The CDR3 sequence is 15 residues long. Trimming stripped 0 bases from V and 2 bases from J, with 14 bases between. The CDR3 here is CSARDLGKATYEQYF. CDR3 coding DNA: TGCAGTGCTAGAGATTTGGGCAAGGCAACCTACGAGCAGTACTTC.

The V call is TRBV5-1, the J call TRBJ2-1, with 14 nucleotides matching TRBD2. After removal of 4 bases from V and 0 bases from J, the junction contained 3 bases not matched to a gene. Germline assignment: CDR1 SGHRS and CDR2 YFSETQ. The CDR3 has 17 amino acids. In DNA, the CDR3 is TGCGCCAGCAGCGGGGGGACTAGCGGGAGCTCCTACAATGAGCAGTTCTTC. It is translated as CASSGGTSGSSYNEQFF.

This clonotype was seen at least ten times. The chain recombines TRBV12-3 or TRBV12-4 with TRBJ1-1; no clear D. This CDR3 is 16 amino acids long. The germline V and J ends were trimmed by 3 bases and 5 bases, with 19 bases remaining between them. The CDR3 loop reads CASSFPNLRGWTEAFF. The CDR3 nucleotides read TGTGCCAGCAGTTTCCCCAACCTACGGGGTTGGACTGAAGCTTTCTTT.

This chain connects TRBV18 to TRBJ2-6; D gene uncertain. The CDR3 runs to 16 residues. Per the germline V gene, CDR1 is KGHSH and CDR2 is LQKENI. The ends were cut back, 4 bases at V and 0 bases at J, with 10 bases in the middle. The CDR3 here is CASSQGLISGANVLTF. Here the CDR3 DNA reads TGTGCCAGCTCACAGGGCCTCATCTCTGGGGCCAACGTCCTGACTTTC. Filled out from reference TRBV18 and TRBJ2-6, the complete variable domain reads NAGVMQNPRHLVRRRGQEARLRCSPMKGHSHVYWYRQLPEEGLKFMVYLQKENIIDESGMPKERFSAEFPKEGPSILRIQQVVRGDSAAYFCASSQGLISGANVLTFGAGSRLTVL.

This clonotype was recorded a few times. The chain recombines TRBV11-2 with TRBJ2-2, with 13 bases lining up with TRBD2. This CDR3 is 19 amino acids long. Germline CDR1 and CDR2: SGHAT and FQNNGV. J gave up 7 bases and V 0 bases, and 11 bases lay outside the gene matches. The CDR3 sequence: CASSLDKTSGRKQGGELFF. The CDR3 DNA sequence: TGTGCCAGCAGCTTAGATAAGACTAGCGGGAGGAAACAAGGCGGGGAGCTGTTTTTT.